These T cell receptor beta chains were read from a single sample in a study of beta chain features in type 1 diabetes. Data came from immunoSEQ multiplex PCR; TCRdb stores just in-frame clones and leaves some out. The data contain around 300,000 clones, approximately 11% of them seen just once; the ten biggest clones take up approximately 0.016%. Sequencing used naive CD4+ T cells from blood. All receptors come from a woman aged 25 to 39 in good health. Both conserved end residues are part of each CDR3. D genes are given only for firm matches. Not all rows give a size; the values are once, few, many and, for expanded clones, a class.

>TRBJ2-2|TRBV5-1|.|.
TGCGCCAGCAGCCGGACGGGGTCCGGGACACCCTTGAGGGACGCCCGGGAGCTGTTTTTT
CASSRTGSGTPLRDARELFF
>TRBJ1-4|TRBV29-1|few|.
TGCAGCGGTGGCTCAGGGGATCTGGGTGAAAAACTGTTTTTT
CSGGSGDLGEKLFF
>TRBJ2-1|TRBV7-9|few|.
TGTGCCAGCAGCCCGGGGGAGAGTAATGAGCAGTTCTTC
CASSPGESNEQFF
>TRBJ2-3|TRBV6-6|.|.
TGTGCCAGCAGAGATCCACCGGGACTTAACACAGATACGCAGTATTTT
CASRDPPGLNTDTQYF
>TRBJ2-5|TRBV19|.|.
TGTGCCAGTAGTATAAACGGCCAGGGGGGAGAGACCCAGTACTTC
CASSINGQGGETQYF
>TRBJ2-3|TRBV5-6|few|.
TGTGCCAGCAGCTTAATCCGATTCAGGGGGGCAGGGACAGATACGCAGTATTTT
CASSLIRFRGAGTDTQYF
>TRBJ2-5|TRBV11-2|.|.
TGTGCCAGCAACAAGGCCCGGTCGGGAGAGACCCAGTACTTC
CASNKARSGETQYF
>TRBJ2-3|TRBV18|few|TRBD2
TGTGCCAGCTCACCAGGGACTAGCGGGATAGATACGCAGTATTTT
CASSPGTSGIDTQYF
>TRBJ2-5|TRBV2|few|TRBD1
TGTGCCAGCAGTGAAGGGTGGACAGGGAAAGAGACCCAGTACTTC
CASSEGWTGKETQYF
>TRBJ2-3|TRBV19|.|TRBD2
TGTGCCAGTAGGACTAGCGGGATCCCAGATACGCAGTATTTT
CASRTSGIPDTQYF
>TRBJ2-7|TRBV28|.|TRBD2
TGTGCCAGCAGTTTAGCGGGAGGGCCGTACGAGCAGTACTTC
CASSLAGGPYEQYF
>TRBJ2-1|TRBV19|.|.
TGTGCCAGTAGTGTCTCTGGGGGAGGAGATGAGCAGTTCTTC
CASSVSGGGDEQFF
>TRBJ2-1|TRBV18|few|TRBD2
TGTGCCAGCTCGCCCGGGACTAGCGGGACCAATGAGCAGTTCTTC
CASSPGTSGTNEQFF
>TRBJ1-4|TRBV2|.|.
TGTGCCAGCAGTGAAAAACGGTCGAATGAAAAACTGTTTTTT
CASSEKRSNEKLFF
>TRBJ2-3|TRBV7-9|.|.
TGTGCCAGTTATAGAGAATCTTCCACAGATACGCAGTATTTT
CASYRESSTDTQYF
>TRBJ2-1|TRBV9|.|.
TGTGCCAGCAGCGTTCGGGAGTCTCGTAATGAGCAGTTCTTC
CASSVRESRNEQFF
>TRBJ1-2|TRBV29-1|few|TRBD1
TGCAGCGTTGAAGCCCCGGGACAGCGAGATGGCTACACCTTC
CSVEAPGQRDGYTF
>TRBJ2-7|TRBV25-1|few|.
TGTGCCAGCAGTGAATCCGAGTTACTCGGGCAGTACTTC
CASSESELLGQYF
>TRBJ2-3|TRBV7-9|few|.
TGTGCCAGCAGCTTAGGATCCCGGGATCCCCTAGCAAGCACAGATACGCAGTATTTT
CASSLGSRDPLASTDTQYF
>TRBJ2-3|TRBV7-8|.|TRBD2
TGTGCCAGCGGGCGGGAGGGCCGGGATACGCAGTATTTT
CASGREGRDTQYF
>TRBJ2-3|TRBV5-1|few|TRBD2
TGCGCCAGCAGCTTGGACCCCGGGAGGCCGGGAGATACGCAGTATTTT
CASSLDPGRPGDTQYF
>TRBJ2-5|TRBV2|.|.
TGTGCCAGCAGTGTAGAGGACCAAGAGACCCAGTACTTC
CASSVEDQETQYF
>TRBJ2-3|TRBV9|few|TRBD2
TGTGCCAGCAGCGTTAGCGGGAGGGGCACAGATACGCAGTATTTT
CASSVSGRGTDTQYF
>TRBJ1-5|TRBV29-1|few|.
TGCAGCGTTGGCAACGATGCAAGCCCGGGCAATCAGCCCCAGCATTTT
CSVGNDASPGNQPQHF
>TRBJ2-1|TRBV11-3|few|.
TGTGCCAGCAGCTTATCTAGCGTCACCTACAATGAGCAGTTCTTC
CASSLSSVTYNEQFF
>TRBJ2-5|TRBV25-1|few|.
TGTGCCAGCACCGGGGATGGAGTAGCTCCAGAGACCCAGTACTTC
CASTGDGVAPETQYF
>TRBJ2-7|TRBV18|few|TRBD2
TGTGCCAGCTCACGGACTAGTGGCAGCTACGAGCAGTACTTC
CASSRTSGSYEQYF
>TRBJ2-3|TRBV19|few|TRBD2
TGTGCCAGTAGTCTCCAGGGGTCTAGCGGGAGCGGAGATACGCAGTATTTT
CASSLQGSSGSGDTQYF
>TRBJ2-1|TRBV2|few|TRBD2
TGTGCCAGCAGTGCGGGACTAGCGGGAGGAAAGCAGTTCTTC
CASSAGLAGGKQFF
>TRBJ2-1|TRBV12-5|.|.
TGTGCTAGTGGTTTGGTACTTCGTGGACAGCACAATGAGCAGTTCTTC
CASGLVLRGQHNEQFF
>TRBJ1-4|TRBV7-2|.|.
TGTGCCAGCAGCCCCAGGTCCCTCCCCCCTAATGAAAAACTGTTTTTT
CASSPRSLPPNEKLFF
>TRBJ2-1|TRBV18|few|.
TGTGCCAGCTCACCAACATGGAGAGACAATGAGCAGTTCTTC
CASSPTWRDNEQFF
>TRBJ2-1|TRBV11-2|.|TRBD2
TGTGCCAGCACCTTAGTAGCGGGAGCCGCCTACAATGAGCAGTTCTTC
CASTLVAGAAYNEQFF
>TRBJ1-1|TRBV28|.|.
TGTGCCAGCAGTTTAGGGGCCGAAGCTTTCTTT
CASSLGAEAFF
>TRBJ2-7|TRBV29-1|few|TRBD2
TGCAGCGTCCGCCCTAGCGGGAGCTCCTACGAGCAGTACTTC
CSVRPSGSSYEQYF
>TRBJ2-5|TRBV18|few|.
TGTGCCAGCTCACCAGGCTACGCCGCCGGGGAGACCCAGTACTTC
CASSPGYAAGETQYF
>TRBJ2-7|TRBV6-1|.|TRBD1
TGTGCCAGCAGTGAAGTTGGACAGGGGAGGTACGAGCAGTACTTC
CASSEVGQGRYEQYF
>TRBJ1-2|TRBV7-2|few|TRBD1
TGTGCCAGCAGGTACAGGGGGCCAGGCTATGGCTACACCTTC
CASRYRGPGYGYTF
>TRBJ2-3|TRBV7-2|.|TRBD2
TGTGCCAGCAGCTCGTCTGGACTAGCGGGAGTAACAGATACGCAGTATTTT
CASSSSGLAGVTDTQYF
>TRBJ2-1|TRBV28|.|.
TGTGCCAGCAGCCTTGGAGATGAGCAGTTCTTC
CASSLGDEQFF
>TRBJ2-7|TRBV9|.|TRBD1
TGTGCCAGCAGCGTAGGGAGTGCTGAACAGGGGCCCTACGAGCAGTACTTC
CASSVGSAEQGPYEQYF
>TRBJ2-2|TRBV5-8|.|.
TGTGCCAGCAGCTTGGAATCCGGGACACACACCGGGGAGCTGTTTTTT
CASSLESGTHTGELFF
>TRBJ2-1|TRBV9|.|TRBD2
TGTGCCAGCAGCCCATCCACGACTAGCGCACTCTCCTACAATGAGCAGTTCTTC
CASSPSTTSALSYNEQFF
>TRBJ2-2|TRBV18|.|.
TGTGCCAGCTCACCTCAGGGTCGGGACACCGGGGAGCTGTTTTTT
CASSPQGRDTGELFF
>TRBJ2-7|TRBV19|few|.
TGTGCCAGTAGTATAGCGAGGAGCTCCTACGAGCAGTACTTC
CASSIARSSYEQYF
>TRBJ1-3|TRBV28|.|.
TGTGCCAGTACCTGGGCCGGAAACACCATATATTTT
CASTWAGNTIYF
>TRBJ1-2|TRBV4-1|.|.
TGCGCCAGCAGCCAAGTTGCAGGGGTGAGTGGCTACACCTTC
CASSQVAGVSGYTF
>TRBJ1-5|TRBV28|.|.
TGTGCCAGCAGTCCCGTCAGGAGCAATCAGCCCCAGCATTTT
CASSPVRSNQPQHF
>TRBJ2-1|TRBV6-5|.|TRBD1
TGTGCCAGCAGTTCCTGGACAGGGACGTCCTACAATGAGCAGTTCTTC
CASSSWTGTSYNEQFF
>TRBJ2-7|TRBV27|.|TRBD2
TGTGCCAGCACCGGGACTAGCGGCTCCTACGAGCAGTACTTC
CASTGTSGSYEQYF
>TRBJ2-6|TRBV9|.|.
TGTGCCAGCAGCGTAGGCGGCACCTCTGGGGCCAACGTCCTGACTTTC
CASSVGGTSGANVLTF
>TRBJ2-7|TRBV28|.|TRBD2
TGTGCCAGCAGTCTCCAGACTAGCGGGGGGTCCTACGAGCAGTACTTC
CASSLQTSGGSYEQYF
>TRBJ2-1|TRBV7-6|.|TRBD2
TGTGCCAGCAGCCCCACAACTAGCGGGATTGGGGATGAGCAGTTCTTC
CASSPTTSGIGDEQFF
>TRBJ2-3|TRBV30|.|.
TGTGCCTGGACCCCAGGGACTGGCACAGATACGCAGTATTTT
CAWTPGTGTDTQYF
>TRBJ2-1|TRBV4-3|few|.
TGCGCCAGCAGCCCTGCGGCCAGAGCCTACAATGAGCAGTTCTTC
CASSPAARAYNEQFF
>TRBJ2-3|TRBV7-2|.|.
TGTGCCAGCAGCTTCAGGCAAAGCACAGATACGCAGTATTTT
CASSFRQSTDTQYF
>TRBJ2-7|TRBV18|.|TRBD2
TGTGCCAGCTCACCTATTTTAGCGGGCCCCTACGAGCAGTACTTC
CASSPILAGPYEQYF